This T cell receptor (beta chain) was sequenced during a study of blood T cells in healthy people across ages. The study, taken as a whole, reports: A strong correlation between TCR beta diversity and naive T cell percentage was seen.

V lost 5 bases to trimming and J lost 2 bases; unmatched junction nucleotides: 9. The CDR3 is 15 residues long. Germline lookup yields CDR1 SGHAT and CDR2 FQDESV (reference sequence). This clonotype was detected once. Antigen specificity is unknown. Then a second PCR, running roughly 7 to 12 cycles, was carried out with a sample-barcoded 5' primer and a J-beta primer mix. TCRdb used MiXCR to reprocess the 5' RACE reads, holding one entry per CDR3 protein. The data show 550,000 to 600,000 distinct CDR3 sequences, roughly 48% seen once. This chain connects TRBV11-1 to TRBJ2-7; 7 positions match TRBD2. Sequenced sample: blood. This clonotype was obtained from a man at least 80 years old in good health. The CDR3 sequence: CASSPRRAGTYEQYF. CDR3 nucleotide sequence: TGTGCCAGCAGCCCAAGAAGAGCGGGAACCTACGAGCAGTACTTC. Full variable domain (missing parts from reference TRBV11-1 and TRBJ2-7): EAEVAQSPRYKITEKSQAVAFWCDPISGHATLYWYRQILGQGPELLVQFQDESVVDDSQLPKDRFSAERLKGVDSTLKIQPAELGDSAMYLCASSPRRAGTYEQYFGPGTRLTVT.